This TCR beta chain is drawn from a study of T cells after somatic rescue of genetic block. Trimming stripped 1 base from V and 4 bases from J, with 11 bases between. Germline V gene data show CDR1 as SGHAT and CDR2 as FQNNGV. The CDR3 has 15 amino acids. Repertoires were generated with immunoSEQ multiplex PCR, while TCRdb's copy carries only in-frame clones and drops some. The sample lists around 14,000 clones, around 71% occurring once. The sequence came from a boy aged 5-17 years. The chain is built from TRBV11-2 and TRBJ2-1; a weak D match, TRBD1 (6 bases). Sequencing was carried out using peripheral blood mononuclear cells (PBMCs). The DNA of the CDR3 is TGTGCCAGCAGCTTAGCCTGGGGGCCTTACAATGAGCAGTTCTTC. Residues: CASSLAWGPYNEQFF.